The rows below give T cell receptor beta chains drawn from one sample of a study of graft-versus-host responses after intestinal transplantation. The data were produced by immunoSEQ multiplex PCR, yet TCRdb's version contains in-frame clones alone and is incomplete. Among under 50,000 clones listed, about 90% were seen once. This material consisted of PBMCs, taken 267 days after transplant. These receptors were collected from a human patient who received an intestinal transplant, so some T cells may come from the graft donor. CDR3s include the opening cysteine and the closing phenylalanine or tryptophan. The order of the fields is J gene, clone size, D gene, V gene, CDR3 protein, CDR3 DNA. A D gene is named only where the DNA matches it firmly. Expanded clones are given a class, and other clones once, few, many or no size at all.

TRBJ1-6 NA NA TRBV5-6 CASSLGKMGSPLHF TGTGCCAGCAGCTTGGGGAAGATGGGTTCACCCCTCCACTTT
TRBJ1-2 NA NA TRBV4-1 CASSQEALPNYGYTF TGCGCCAGCAGCCAAGAGGCACTTCCTAACTATGGCTACACCTTC
TRBJ2-2 NA TRBD2 TRBV10-3 CAISDPGGAHTGELFF TGTGCCATCAGTGACCCCGGGGGGGCCCACACCGGGGAGCTGTTTTTT
TRBJ1-1 NA NA TRBV4-1 CASSQMVVSGAKKAFF TGCGCCAGCAGCCAAATGGTCGTCTCAGGCGCTAAAAAAGCTTTCTTT
TRBJ2-5 NA NA TRBV7-9 CASSPPSPTSLETQYF TGTGCCAGCAGCCCTCCTAGCCCGACTAGTTTGGAGACCCAGTACTTC
TRBJ1-5 NA NA TRBV30 CAWSLGGQPQHF TGTGCCTGGAGCCTAGGGGGGCAGCCCCAGCATTTT
TRBJ1-1 NA NA TRBV27 CASSRHFSNTEAFF TGTGCCAGCAGTCGACATTTTTCGAACACTGAAGCTTTCTTT
TRBJ2-1 NA TRBD2 TRBV7-2 CASSTPGLAPSYNEQFF TGTGCCAGCAGCACCCCGGGACTAGCCCCCTCCTACAATGAGCAGTTCTTC
TRBJ1-1 NA NA TRBV5-4 CASSSLTGLNTEAFF TGTGCCAGCAGCTCCTTAACAGGACTGAACACTGAAGCTTTCTTT
TRBJ1-1 NA TRBD1 TRBV15 CATSSPGQGETEAFF TGTGCCACCAGCAGCCCGGGACAGGGCGAAACTGAAGCTTTCTTT
TRBJ2-5 NA NA TRBV5-5 CASSLLRETQYF TGTGCCAGCAGCTTACTTAGAGAGACCCAGTACTTC
TRBJ1-2 NA TRBD1 TRBV6-4 CASSETGQAAGYTF TGTGCCAGCAGCGAGACGGGACAGGCCGCCGGCTACACCTTC
TRBJ1-2 NA NA TRBV2 CASSYTGKGAEGYTF TGTGCCAGCAGTTACACTGGTAAAGGGGCGGAGGGCTACACCTTC
TRBJ2-5 NA TRBD2 TRBV4-1 CASSQEGGSYQETQYF TGCGCCAGCAGCCAAGAGGGGGGGAGCTACCAAGAGACCCAGTACTTC
TRBJ1-1 NA NA TRBV5-5 CASSLEVGRTEAFF TGTGCCAGCAGCTTGGAGGTGGGGCGCACTGAAGCTTTCTTT
TRBJ2-3 NA TRBD1 TRBV19 CASSIDRDRDPDTQYF TGTGCCAGTAGTATAGACCGAGACAGGGACCCAGATACGCAGTATTTT
TRBJ2-5 once NA TRBV7-9 CASSKSRGALETQYF TGTGCCAGCAGCAAATCCCGCGGGGCTCTCGAGACCCAGTACTTC
TRBJ2-5 NA TRBD1 TRBV10-3 CAISDLETGGNQETQYF TGTGCCATCAGTGACCTTGAGACAGGGGGCAACCAAGAGACCCAGTACTTC
TRBJ2-1 NA TRBD2 TRBV6-4 CASSDTGGSYNEQFF TGTGCCAGCAGTGACACCGGGGGGTCCTACAATGAGCAGTTCTTC
TRBJ2-3 NA NA TRBV10-1 CASSGGLRRYF TGCGCCAGCAGTGGGGGACTTCGGCGGTATTTT
TRBJ2-1 NA TRBD2 TRBV29-1 CSVDGASGGKTYNEQFF TGCAGCGTTGACGGCGCTAGCGGGGGGAAAACCTACAATGAGCAGTTCTTC
TRBJ2-3 NA NA TRBV6-5 CASSLGRGADTQYF TGTGCCAGCAGCCTAGGGAGGGGGGCAGATACGCAGTATTTT
TRBJ1-1 NA NA TRBV19 CASRIPQGNTEAFF TGTGCCAGTAGAATCCCCCAGGGGAACACTGAAGCTTTCTTT
TRBJ1-2 NA NA TRBV20-1 CSGKGSYGYTF TGCAGTGGAAAGGGATCCTATGGCTACACCTTC
TRBJ2-2 NA NA TRBV5-5 CASSLRVGMAGELFF TGTGCCAGCAGCTTGCGCGTGGGGATGGCCGGGGAGCTGTTTTTT
TRBJ2-1 NA TRBD2 TRBV5-7 CASLRRIAGLYNEQFF TGTGCCAGCCTCCGCCGGATAGCGGGTCTCTACAATGAGCAGTTCTTC
TRBJ1-1 NA TRBD1 TRBV7-9 CASSPGGTEAFF TGTGCCAGCAGCCCAGGGGGCACTGAAGCTTTCTTT
TRBJ2-7 NA NA TRBV27 CASSSTMGYEQYF TGTGCCAGCAGTAGTACGATGGGCTACGAGCAGTACTTC
TRBJ2-3 NA TRBD1 TRBV18 CASSPGTGGSGTDTQYF TGTGCCAGCTCACCAGGGACAGGGGGGAGTGGAACAGATACGCAGTATTTT
TRBJ1-2 NA TRBD1 TRBV4-1 CASSQGGTGVGYTF TGCGCCAGCAGCCAAGGTGGGACAGGGGTCGGCTACACCTTC
TRBJ2-1 NA TRBD1 TRBV7-9 CASSPGQAQYNEQFF TGTGCCAGCAGCCCAGGACAGGCTCAATACAATGAGCAGTTCTTC
TRBJ2-2 NA TRBD1 TRBV5-1 CASSGTGGTGELFF TGCGCCAGCTCCGGGACAGGGGGCACCGGGGAGCTGTTTTTT
TRBJ1-5 NA TRBD1 TRBV18 CASSPETGSDQPQHF TGTGCCAGCTCACCAGAGACAGGGAGCGATCAGCCCCAGCATTTT
TRBJ2-5 few NA TRBV7-2 CASSQVVLQETQYF TGTGCCAGCAGCCAAGTTGTCCTCCAAGAGACCCAGTACTTC
TRBJ2-1 few TRBD2 TRBV5-1 CASSLDPTSGAMPSYNEQFF TGCGCCAGCAGCTTGGATCCGACTAGCGGGGCGATGCCCTCCTACAATGAGCAGTTCTTC
TRBJ2-1 NA TRBD1 TRBV7-8 CASSRDRFENNEQFF TGTGCCAGCAGCCGGGACAGATTCGAGAACAATGAGCAGTTCTTC
TRBJ2-3 NA NA TRBV9 CASSVSSGTDTQYF TGTGCCAGCAGCGTATCTTCGGGCACAGATACGCAGTATTTT
TRBJ1-2 once NA TRBV6-6 CASSLQRIYGYTF TGTGCCAGCAGCCTACAGAGAATCTATGGCTACACCTTC
TRBJ1-2 once NA TRBV30 CAWSAIDGYTF TGTGCCTGGAGTGCGATCGATGGCTACACCTTC
TRBJ1-6 few NA TRBV5-1 CASSLGLNEGLHF TGCGCCAGCAGCTTGGGGCTTAATGAGGGACTCCACTTT
TRBJ1-2 NA NA TRBV7-9 CASSLSPNYGYTF TGTGCCAGCAGCTTGTCACCGAACTATGGCTACACCTTC
TRBJ1-2 few TRBD1 TRBV19 CASKGGQGALGGYTF TGTGCCAGTAAAGGCGGGCAGGGGGCCTTGGGGGGCTACACCTTC
TRBJ2-2 NA NA TRBV10-3 CATPSTDRRTGELFF TGTGCCACGCCCTCTACTGATCGGCGAACCGGGGAGCTGTTTTTT
TRBJ2-5 NA TRBD1 TRBV15 CATSRVGTGKETQYF TGTGCCACCAGCAGAGTTGGGACAGGCAAAGAGACCCAGTACTTC
TRBJ2-1 NA NA TRBV14 CASSGGLQGEQFF TGTGCCAGCAGCGGAGGACTACAGGGCGAGCAGTTCTTC
TRBJ2-1 NA TRBD2 TRBV27 CASSLAGGPYEQFF TGTGCCAGCAGTCTAGCGGGGGGGCCCTATGAGCAGTTCTTC
TRBJ1-3 NA NA TRBV5-1 CASSLGPSGNTIYF TGCGCCAGCAGCTTAGGCCCGTCTGGAAACACCATATATTTT
TRBJ2-5 once NA TRBV7-9 CASSIPYEEETQYF TGTGCCAGCAGCATACCTTATGAGGAAGAGACCCAGTACTTC
TRBJ2-7 NA NA TRBV5-5 CASSLYEQYF TGTGCCAGCAGCCTCTACGAGCAGTACTTC
TRBJ2-1 NA NA TRBV11-3 CASSFTGSPGVGEQFF TGTGCCAGCAGCTTCACAGGTTCCCCGGGGGTTGGAGAGCAGTTCTTC
TRBJ2-7 NA NA TRBV5-6 CASSSTRTGIRYF TGTGCCAGCAGCTCTACTCGGACTGGAATAAGGTACTTC
TRBJ2-2 once NA TRBV4-1 CASSRPGTGELFF TGCGCCAGCAGCCGCCCCGGCACCGGGGAGCTGTTTTTT
TRBJ1-2 NA NA TRBV5-4 CASSREVLGYGYTF TGTGCCAGCAGCCGCGAGGTCTTGGGCTATGGCTACACCTTC
TRBJ2-1 NA NA TRBV7-9 CASSLRDSNYNEQFF TGTGCCAGCAGCTTACGGGACTCTAACTACAATGAGCAGTTCTTC
TRBJ1-2 once NA TRBV2 CASSEGWGDYGYTF TGTGCCAGCAGTGAGGGGTGGGGGGACTATGGCTACACCTTC